What follows are 13 T cell receptor beta chains derived from one specimen sequenced in a study of cytomegalovirus exposure and HLA in healthy donors. PCR primers comprised 60 Vbeta and 13 Jbeta primers. Generated by immunoSEQ multiplex PCR, the TCRdb table keeps only in-frame clones and is missing some. The sample lists over 95,000 clones, under 85% occurring once. The sequenced sample was PBMCs. The receptors were sampled from a man in his forties in good health and CMV-seropositive.

The rearrangement joins TRBV6-9 to TRBJ2-3; tentative D call: TRBD1 (6 bases). This CDR3 is 15 amino acids long. Trimming took off 6 bases at V and 2 bases at J, with 15 bases between the two ends. Per the germline V gene, CDR1 is MNHGY and CDR2 is SVAAGI. CDR3 in DNA: TGTGCCAGCAGAGGGGCCCGACAGGACACAGATACGCAGTATTTT. Residues: CASRGARQDTDTQYF.

The V gene is TRBV6-1, the J gene TRBJ2-3; the D gene is possibly TRBD1 (6 bases). Between the trimmed V and J ends, which lost 3 bases and 6 bases, there was a span of 10 bases. CDR1 is MNHNS, CDR2 SASEGT, per germline. This CDR3 region has 13 residues. The CDR3 nucleotides are TGTGCCAGCAGTGAGGAAAGGGGGGATACGCAGTATTTT. It specifies CASSEERGDTQYF.

This chain uses TRBV11-1 with TRBJ2-7, with 12 bases identical to TRBD2. The CDR3 runs to 16 residues. CDR1 is SGHAT and CDR2 is FQDESV in the germline V gene (reference sequence). V gave up 2 bases and J gave up 2 bases; unmatched junction bases: 4. In DNA form, the CDR3 reads TGTGCCAGCAGCTTACGATCTAGCGGGGGGGCCTACGAGCAGTACTTC. Translated, it gives CASSLRSSGGAYEQYF.

This chain uses TRBV5-1 with TRBJ1-3, with D possibly being TRBD1 (6 bases). The germline V and J ends were trimmed by 0 bases and 6 bases, with 22 bases remaining between them. CDR3 length: 18 residues. Germline CDR1 reads SGHRS; CDR2 reads YFSETQ. The CDR3 DNA sequence: TGCGCCAGCAGCTTGGCCTATCTTACGACAGGTGCAGTAAACACCATATATTTT. Translating gives CASSLAYLTTGAVNTIYF.

The genes are TRBV5-1 and TRBJ2-3, with D possibly TRBD1 on 5 matching bases. V lost 2 bases and J 2 bases, leaving 12 bases between the germline ends. Germline values: CDR1 SGHRS, CDR2 YFSETQ. This CDR3 region has 15 residues. The CDR3 DNA follows: TGCGCCAGCAGCTTCCAGGGCACCCCCACAGATACGCAGTATTTT. Its protein is CASSFQGTPTDTQYF.

The chain combines TRBV20-1 with TRBJ2-5; no clear D. V was cut by 1 base and J by 5 bases, with 5 bases left in between. Per germline, CDR1 DFQATT and CDR2 SNEGSKA (reference sequence). The CDR3 has 11 residues. The CDR3 coding sequence is TGCAGTGCTAGAGTACAGGAGACCCAGTACTTC. It specifies CSARVQETQYF.

The CDR3 bases are TGTGCCAGCAGTGAGGCTAGCGGGGGTTACGAGCAGTACTTC. Its protein is CASSEASGGYEQYF. The chain uses TRBV6-4 and TRBJ2-7, with 10 bases aligning to TRBD2. The CDR3 has 14 residues. CDR1 and CDR2 (germline): MRHNA, SNTAGT. V was pared by 3 bases and J by 4 bases, with 3 bases of the junction left unmatched.

The gene calls are TRBV19 and TRBJ2-5, with TRBD2 matching over 10 bases. J gave up 5 bases and V 2 bases, and 8 bases lay outside the gene matches. Germline CDR1 reads LNHDA; CDR2 reads SQIVND (reference sequence). The CDR3 is 16 amino acids. For the CDR3, the DNA is TGTGCCAGTAGTATAAGAAGCGGGGGGGCCATGGAGACCCAGTACTTC. Translating it yields CASSIRSGGAMETQYF.

This clone has just one count. V is TRBV28 and J is TRBJ2-1; 8 bases map to TRBD2. The CDR3 is 13 residues long. Germline V lookup: CDR1 MDHEN, CDR2 SYDVKM. Trimming at V came to 4 bases and at J to 15 bases, leaving 11 bases not matched to a gene. CDR3 in amino acids: CASSSGLARVLFF. CDR3 coding DNA: TGTGCCAGCAGTTCTGGACTAGCAAGGGTTCTGTTCTTC.

The chain joins TRBV6-1 to TRBJ1-2, with 7 bases identical to TRBD1. The germline V gene encodes CDR1 MNHNS and CDR2 SASEGT. The CDR3 is 18 residues long. J lost 5 bases, V lost 2 bases, and 17 bases had no gene match. CDR3: CASSEYRPVDRVPYGYTF. In DNA form, the CDR3 reads TGTGCCAGCAGTGAATACCGACCTGTCGACAGGGTACCATATGGCTACACCTTC.

The chain uses TRBV4-3 and TRBJ2-1, with D possibly matching TRBD1 (6 bases). This CDR3 region has 16 residues. The germline gives CDR1 LGHNA, CDR2 YSLEER. V lost 0 bases and J 10 bases, leaving 19 bases between the germline ends. CDR3 nucleotides: TGCGCCAGCAGCCAAGATCGGCAGGGGTGGCGGTACGAGCAGTTCTTC. Amino acids: CASSQDRQGWRYEQFF.

This clone was recorded a few times. The chain couples TRBV5-1 to TRBJ2-5, with 12 bases lining up with TRBD2. The CDR3 runs 16 residues. In germline, CDR1 is SGHRS, CDR2 YFSETQ. Trimming at V came to 5 bases and at J to 2 bases, leaving 7 bases not matched to a gene. CDR3 residues: CASRMTSGGYQETQYF. CDR3 sequence (DNA): TGCGCCAGCAGGATGACTAGCGGGGGCTATCAAGAGACCCAGTACTTC.

The chain combines TRBV30 with TRBJ2-3; D might be TRBD2 (5 bases). Per germline, CDR1 GTSNPN and CDR2 SVGIG (reference sequence). Trimming pared 2 bases from V and 6 bases from J, leaving 9 bases between. CDR3 length: 12 residues. In DNA form, the CDR3 reads TGTGCCTGGAGTACACGGAGGGATACGCAGTATTTT. Protein product: CAWSTRRDTQYF.